Below are 16 T cell receptor beta chains sequenced from a single sample in a study of T cells in Graves' hyperthyroidism and ophthalmopathy. RNA transcripts yielded amplified TCR beta CDR3 regions. The HTBI set primed first-round TCR CDR3 RT-PCR. From the multiplex PCR reads, TCRdb called clonotypes with MiXCR, one entry per CDR3 protein. In the table there are about 570,000 distinct CDR3 sequences, around 46% of which are singletons. Material: peripheral blood or thyroid tissue (not recorded which). The source of these receptors is an adult woman with Graves' disease, either hyperthyroidism or ophthalmopathy (not recorded which).

This chain uses TRBV10-3 with TRBJ2-2; 8 nucleotides match TRBD1. The CDR3 sequence is 15 residues long. J lost 7 bases, V lost 0 bases, and 4 bases had no gene match. The germline V gene encodes CDR1 ENHRY and CDR2 SYGVKD. The CDR3 reads CAISESGTGVGELFF. As DNA, the CDR3 is TGTGCCATCAGTGAGTCAGGGACAGGCGTCGGGGAGCTGTTTTTT.

This clonotype was recorded a few times. The gene calls are TRBV29-1 and TRBJ2-3; D not resolved. CDR3 length: 10 amino acids. V gave up 7 bases and J gave up 6 bases, with 8 bases separating them. Germline V CDR1 and CDR2: SQVTM, ANQGSEA. The CDR3 is CSASRDTQYF. In DNA form, the CDR3 reads TGCAGCGCCTCGCGGGATACGCAGTATTTT.

Ten or more counts support this clonotype. The gene calls are TRBV6-2 or TRBV6-3 and TRBJ1-5; possible D gene TRBD1, 6 bases. With 8 bases removed from V and 5 bases from J, the gap between germline ends came to 13 bases. The CDR3 runs 13 residues. The V gene's germline CDR1 is MNHEY and CDR2 SVGEGT. CDR3 sequence (DNA): TGTGCCAGCGGAACAGGGCGGTATCAGCCCCAGCATTTT. Translated: CASGTGRYQPQHF.

This chain links TRBV11-2 with TRBJ2-5; TRBD1 agrees at 7 bases. Per the germline V gene, CDR1 is SGHAT and CDR2 is FQNNGV. The V and J ends lost 4 bases and 8 bases, in that order; junction bases with no gene match: 13. The CDR3 is 15 residues long. CDR3 nucleotide sequence: TGTGCCAGCAGCTCCCGACAGGGTGGAGAGGGTACCCAGTACTTC. It translates to CASSSRQGGEGTQYF.

This clonotype was picked up many times. The genes are TRBV9 and TRBJ1-6, with 7 bases fitting TRBD1. The CDR3 is made up of 15 amino acids. The V segment lost 0 bases and the J segment 7 bases; nucleotides outside the gene matches: 4. Germline CDR1 is SGDLS and CDR2 is YYNGEE. The CDR3 nucleotides read TGTGCCAGCAGCGTAGATGGGACAGCCAATTCACCCCTCCACTTT. This encodes CASSVDGTANSPLHF. The complete variable domain, with remaining parts taken from reference TRBV9 and TRBJ1-6, reads DSGVTQTPKHLITATGQRVTLRCSPRSGDLSVYWYQQSLDQGLQFLIQYYNGEERAKGNILERFSAQQFPDLHSELNLSSLELGDSALYFCASSVDGTANSPLHFGNGTRLTVT.

This clonotype came up many times. The genes are TRBV5-1 and TRBJ2-7, with a weak D call TRBD2 (5 bases). In germline, CDR1 is SGHRS, CDR2 YFSETQ. The CDR3 is 15 amino acids. Trimming pared 1 base from V and 5 bases from J, leaving 16 bases between. This CDR3 is CASSLLPGNVHEQYF. The CDR3 DNA sequence: TGCGCCAGCAGCTTGTTACCGGGAAACGTCCACGAGCAGTACTTC.

This clonotype has at least ten counts. This rearrangement joins TRBV13 to TRBJ1-3; 7 positions match TRBD1. J lost 0 bases, V lost 7 bases, and 9 bases had no gene match. The germline V gene has CDR1 PRHDT and CDR2 FYEKMQ (reference sequence). The CDR3 spans 16 residues. CDR3 protein: CASTYRGLSSGNTIYF. The CDR3, as DNA: TGTGCCAGCACCTACAGGGGCCTGAGCTCTGGAAACACCATATATTTT.

This chain joins TRBV20-1 and TRBJ1-6, with TRBD1 matching 7 bases. Germline values: CDR1 DFQATT, CDR2 SNEGSKA (reference sequence). The CDR3 runs to 14 residues. V dropped 3 bases and J dropped 7; count of bases not matched to a gene: 6. CDR3 sequence reads: CSASEGARNSPLHF. The CDR3 DNA is TGCAGTGCTAGTGAGGGGGCAAGGAATTCACCCCTCCACTTT.

V gene TRBV29-1 combines with J gene TRBJ1-1; 10 bases map to TRBD1. This CDR3 comprises 13 residues. V lost 6 bases to trimming and J lost 7 bases; unmatched junction nucleotides: 8. CDR1 and CDR2 (germline): SQVTM, ANQGSEA. This CDR3 is CSVDRGQSNEAFF. CDR3 nucleotide sequence: TGCAGCGTAGACAGGGGGCAGAGCAATGAAGCTTTCTTT.

This chain connects TRBV9 to TRBJ1-4; 7 bases map to TRBD1. This CDR3 spans 16 amino acids. The V gene end was trimmed by 3 bases and the J gene end by 4 bases; junction bases not matched to a gene: 9. The germline V gene encodes CDR1 SGDLS and CDR2 YYNGEE. CDR3 in DNA: TGTGCCAGCAGCGCATCCACACAGGGGAGTAATGAAAAACTGTTTTTT. It specifies CASSASTQGSNEKLFF.

The genes are TRBV13 and TRBJ1-2; the match to TRBD1 covers 7 bases. CDR1 and CDR2 (germline): PRHDT, FYEKMQ (reference sequence). The CDR3 covers 13 residues. The V segment lost 6 bases and the J segment 8 bases; nucleotides outside the gene matches: 9. The CDR3 DNA reads TGTGCCAGCAGACTGGACAGGCAGGGGGGCTACACCTTC. Protein: CASRLDRQGGYTF. Filled out from reference TRBV13 and TRBJ1-2, the complete variable domain reads AAGVIQSPRHLIKEKRETATLKCYPIPRHDTVYWYQQGPGQDPQFLISFYEKMQSDKGSIPDRFSAQQFSDYHSELNMSSLELGDSALYFCASRLDRQGGYTFGSGTRLTVV.

This clonotype has just a few counts. The chain couples TRBV14 to TRBJ1-1, with a tentative D call TRBD1 (6 bases). Germline lookup yields CDR1 SGHDN and CDR2 FVKESK. This CDR3 has 11 residues. V gave up 6 bases and J gave up 11 bases, with 13 bases separating them. CDR3 amino acids: CASRHQGYAFF. The CDR3 DNA reads as TGTGCCAGCAGACATCAGGGGTACGCTTTCTTT.

CDR3: CASSEEDREYF. CDR3 in DNA: TGCGCCAGCAGTGAAGAGGACAGGGAGTATTTT. J is TRBJ2-3 and V is TRBV10-2; 8 nucleotides agree with TRBD1. This CDR3 spans 11 amino acids. The J segment lost 13 bases and the V segment lost 3 bases, leaving 3 bases of the junction unmatched. CDR1 and CDR2 (germline): WSHSY, SAAADI.

This clonotype showed up many times. The genes are TRBV5-5 and TRBJ1-2; D remains unclear. The CDR3 covers 15 residues. Trimming removed 4 bases from V and 0 bases from J, with 13 bases in between. The germline CDR1 and CDR2 sequences are SGHKS and YYEKEE (reference sequence). The CDR3 protein is CASSPNQPANYGYTF. The CDR3 nucleotides read TGTGCCAGCAGCCCGAATCAGCCCGCTAACTATGGCTACACCTTC.

This sequence joins TRBV19 and TRBJ2-7; TRBD1 matches at 7 bases. This CDR3 region has 10 residues. Germline V gene sequence: CDR1 LNHDA, CDR2 SQIVND (reference sequence). Trimming took 10 bases from V and 6 from J; bases not matched to a gene: 3. Here the CDR3 reads CATAGGEQYF. In DNA, the CDR3 is TGTGCCACCGCAGGGGGCGAGCAGTACTTC.

This clonotype occurred many times. The chain uses TRBV10-3 and TRBJ2-7; 14 bases line up with TRBD2. V shed 0 bases and J 3 bases; nucleotides not matched to a gene: 4. CDR3 length: 17 amino acids. Germline V lookup: CDR1 ENHRY, CDR2 SYGVKD. The CDR3 is CAISESGTSGRSYEQYF. The CDR3 DNA reads TGTGCCATCAGTGAGTCCGGGACTAGCGGGAGAAGCTACGAGCAGTACTTC.